This T cell receptor beta chain appears in the sequencing data of a study of sequential checkpoint blockade in melanoma. Germline V gene sequence: CDR1 DFQATT, CDR2 SNEGSKA (reference sequence). The CDR3 is 11 residues long. V was pared by 3 bases and J by 6 bases, with 8 bases between. Treatment: randomized to nivolumab then ipilimumab (arm A) or the reverse (arm B). Patients had received no earlier DNA-damaging chemotherapy. Sorted cells were live CD3+CD8+, lacking CD19 and CD56, from PBMCs. Some clones are missing from TCRdb's copy, which holds only in-frame ones; the method was immunoSEQ multiplex PCR. The sample has fewer than 30,000 clones, nearly 85% seen once.

This TCR derives from a human donor with melanoma. Sequencing used CD8+ T cells sorted from blood (inferred from file names), obtained from a patient given nivolumab and ipilimumab in sequence. J is TRBJ1-2 and V is TRBV20-1; D unclear. In DNA, the CDR3 is TGCAGTGCTAGGGGCTTTCATGGCTACACCTTC. Translating gives CSARGFHGYTF.